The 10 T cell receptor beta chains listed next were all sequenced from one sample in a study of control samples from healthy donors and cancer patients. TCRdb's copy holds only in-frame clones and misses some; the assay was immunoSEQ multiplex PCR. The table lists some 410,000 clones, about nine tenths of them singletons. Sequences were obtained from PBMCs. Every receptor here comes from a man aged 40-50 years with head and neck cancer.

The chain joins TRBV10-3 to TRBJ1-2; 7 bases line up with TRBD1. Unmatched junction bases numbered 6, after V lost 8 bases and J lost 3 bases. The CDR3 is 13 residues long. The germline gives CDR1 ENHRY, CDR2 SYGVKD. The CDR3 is CAIQGGEDYGYTF. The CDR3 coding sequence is TGTGCCATCCAGGGGGGTGAGGACTATGGCTACACCTTC.

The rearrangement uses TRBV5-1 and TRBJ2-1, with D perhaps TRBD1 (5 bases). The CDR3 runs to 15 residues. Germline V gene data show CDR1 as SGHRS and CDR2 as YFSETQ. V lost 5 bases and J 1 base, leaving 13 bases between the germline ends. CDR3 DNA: TGCGCCAGCAGTTCAGGGTTAGGGTCCTACAATGAGCAGTTCTTC. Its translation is CASSSGLGSYNEQFF.

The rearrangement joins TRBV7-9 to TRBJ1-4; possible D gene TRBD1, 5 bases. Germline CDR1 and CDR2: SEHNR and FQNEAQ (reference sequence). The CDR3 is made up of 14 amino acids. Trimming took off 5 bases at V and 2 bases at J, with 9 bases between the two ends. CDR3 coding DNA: TGTGCCAGCAGCGTCGGGGGTACTAATGAAAAACTGTTTTTT. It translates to CASSVGGTNEKLFF.

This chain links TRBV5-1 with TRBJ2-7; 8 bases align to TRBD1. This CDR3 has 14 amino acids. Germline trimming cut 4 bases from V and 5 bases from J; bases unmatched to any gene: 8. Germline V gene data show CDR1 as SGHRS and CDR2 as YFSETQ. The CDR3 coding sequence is TGCGCCAGCAGCGGACAGGGAGATTTGGACGAGCAGTACTTC. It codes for CASSGQGDLDEQYF.

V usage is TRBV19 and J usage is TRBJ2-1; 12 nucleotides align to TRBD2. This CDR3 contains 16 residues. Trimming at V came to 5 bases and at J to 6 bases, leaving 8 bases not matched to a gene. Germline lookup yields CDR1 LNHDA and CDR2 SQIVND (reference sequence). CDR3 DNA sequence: TGTGCCAGTAGTCCACAACGACTAGCGGGGGCCAATGAGCAGTTCTTC. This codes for CASSPQRLAGANEQFF.

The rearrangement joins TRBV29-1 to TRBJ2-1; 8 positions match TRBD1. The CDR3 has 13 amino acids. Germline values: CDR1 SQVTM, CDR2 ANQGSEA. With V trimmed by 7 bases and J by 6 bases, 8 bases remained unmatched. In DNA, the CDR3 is TGCAGCGAGACACTGACAGGGGCCAATGAGCAGTTCTTC. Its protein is CSETLTGANEQFF.

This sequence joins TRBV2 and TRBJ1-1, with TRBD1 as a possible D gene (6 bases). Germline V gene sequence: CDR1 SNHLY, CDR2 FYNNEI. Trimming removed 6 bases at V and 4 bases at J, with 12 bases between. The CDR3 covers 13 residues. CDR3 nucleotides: TGTGCCAGCAGCCGAGGGGGGGGCACTGAAGCTTTCTTT. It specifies CASSRGGGTEAFF.

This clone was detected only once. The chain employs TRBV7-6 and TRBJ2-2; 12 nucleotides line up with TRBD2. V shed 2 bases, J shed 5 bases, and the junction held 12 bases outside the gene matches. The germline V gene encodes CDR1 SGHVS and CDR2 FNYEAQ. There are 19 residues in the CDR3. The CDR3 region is CASSLPGTSGLSITGELFF. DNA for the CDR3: TGTGCCAGCAGCTTACCCGGGACTAGCGGGCTCTCGATAACCGGGGAGCTGTTTTTT.

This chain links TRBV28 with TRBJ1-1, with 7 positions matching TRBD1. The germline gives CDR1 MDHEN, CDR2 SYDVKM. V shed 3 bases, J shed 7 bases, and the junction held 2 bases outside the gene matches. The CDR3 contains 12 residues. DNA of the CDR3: TGTGCCAGCAGTTTTCAGGGGGGTGAAGCTTTCTTT. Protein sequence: CASSFQGGEAFF.

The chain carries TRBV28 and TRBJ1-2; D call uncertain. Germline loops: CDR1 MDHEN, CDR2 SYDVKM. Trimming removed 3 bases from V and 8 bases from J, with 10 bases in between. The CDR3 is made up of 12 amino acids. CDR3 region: CASSFGLRGYTF. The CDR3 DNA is TGTGCCAGCAGTTTCGGGTTACGAGGCTACACCTTC.